This T cell receptor beta chain originates from a study of T cell responses to AZD1222 COVID-19 vaccine. Study-level results: Across the whole spike, CD4 TCRs peaked at regions 160-218 and 743-854. White British donors predominated, females outnumbered males, and clonal diversity was possibly underestimated. Nearly half of the spike-specific TCRs reportedly recognize variant regions that carry no mutations. In all cases, repertoires were sampled only after the peak T cell response.

A few counts support this clone. What it binds is unknown. Clones were read by immunoSEQ multiplex PCR, and TCRdb kept only the in-frame ones, dropping some. The sample includes more than 150,000 clones, approximately 91% of them seen just once. The starting material was peripheral blood, obtained on day 0 of AZD1222 vaccination. The TCR sequence derives from an adult in good health.

The CDR3 nucleotides are TGTGCCAGCAGCCGTCCCCAGGGAGATGGCTACACCTTC. Translated: CASSRPQGDGYTF. The genes are TRBV5-4 and TRBJ1-2; the D gene is possibly TRBD1 (5 bases). V lost 4 bases to trimming and J lost 6 bases, with 13 bases between them. There are 13 residues in the CDR3. Germline CDR1 SGHNT, CDR2 YYREEE (reference sequence).